The 30 T cell receptor beta chains listed next were all sequenced from one sample in a study of response to subunit inactivated influenza vaccine. Via MiXCR, TCRdb re-called the RT-PCR reads, giving one row per CDR3 protein. The repertoire consists of roughly 500,000 distinct CDR3 sequences, with approximately 15% occurring once and the leading ten covering less than 4%. The sequences come from CD4+ T cells sorted from PBMCs, collected roughly 24 months after vaccination. The origin of the receptors is a man in his fifties or sixties who received an inactivated influenza vaccine.

The chain joins TRBV5-1 to TRBJ2-5; 7 nucleotides align to TRBD1. The CDR3 contains 13 residues. The V gene end was trimmed by 5 bases and the J gene end by 5 bases; junction bases not matched to a gene: 6. The germline gives CDR1 SGHRS, CDR2 YFSETQ. CDR3 in amino acids: CASSSRQGETQYF. The DNA of the CDR3 is TGCGCCAGCAGTTCTAGACAGGGCGAGACCCAGTACTTC.

This clonotype appeared many times. The V gene is TRBV28, the J gene TRBJ2-7, with D unresolved. Germline loops: CDR1 MDHEN, CDR2 SYDVKM. CDR3 size: 12 residues. The germline V and J ends were trimmed by 6 bases and 4 bases, with 10 bases remaining between them. The CDR3 DNA sequence: TGTGCCAGCAGCTTAAGTGGATACGAGCAGTACTTC. It is translated as CASSLSGYEQYF.

The genes are TRBV12-3 or TRBV12-4 and TRBJ2-1; 7 bases line up with TRBD2. V was pared by 5 bases and J by 1 base, with 8 bases of the junction left unmatched. The CDR3 contains 16 residues. DNA of the CDR3: TGTGCCAGCAGTGGGCGTCTAGCGGAATCCTACAATGAGCAGTTCTTC. This gives the protein CASSGRLAESYNEQFF.

This clonotype turned up a few times. The genes are TRBV7-9 and TRBJ1-4, with unresolved D. The length of the CDR3 is 15 residues. Trimming left V 5 bases short and J 6 bases short, with 16 bases between. Germline V gives CDR1 SEHNR, CDR2 FQNEAQ (reference sequence). CDR3 in amino acids: CASSPGGATYEKLFF. The CDR3 DNA reads as TGTGCCAGCAGCCCTGGAGGCGCTACCTATGAAAAACTGTTTTTT. The entire variable domain, with the rest obtained from reference TRBV7-9 and TRBJ1-4, is as follows: DTGVSQNPRHKITKRGQNVTFRCDPISEHNRLYWYRQTLGQGPEFLTYFQNEAQLEKSRLLSDRFSAERPKGSFSTLEIQRTEQGDSAMYLCASSPGGATYEKLFFGSGTQLSVL.

There are a few counts of this clonotype. The CDR3 nucleotides read TGTGCCAGCAGCTTAGCAAAGGGAACAGGGTGGTTGGAGCAGTACTTC. Translated: CASSLAKGTGWLEQYF. The chain uses TRBV11-2 and TRBJ2-7; weak D call: TRBD1 (6 bases). CDR3 length: 16 residues. Germline-derived CDR1 and CDR2 are SGHAT and FQNNGV. Trimming removed 1 base at V and 7 bases at J, with 20 bases between. The full variable domain, rest sourced from reference TRBV11-2 and TRBJ2-7, is EAGVAQSPRYKIIEKRQSVAFWCNPISGHATLYWYQQILGQGPKLLIQFQNNGVVDDSQLPKDRFSAERLKGVDSTLKIQPAKLEDSAVYLCASSLAKGTGWLEQYFGPGTRLTVT.

J is TRBJ2-5 and V is TRBV5-1, with D perhaps TRBD1 (6 bases). Trimming left V 4 bases short and J 4 bases short, with 20 bases between. Germline CDR1 is SGHRS and CDR2 is YFSETQ. There are 16 residues in the CDR3. DNA for the CDR3: TGCGCCAGCAGCGAAAACAGGGCTACTGGGGTAGAGACCCAGTACTTC. Amino acids: CASSENRATGVETQYF.

This clonotype has just a few counts. V gene TRBV20-1 combines with J gene TRBJ2-4; 10 positions agree with TRBD1. V trimming: 6 bases; J trimming: 4 bases; junction bases outside the gene matches: 3. Germline V gives CDR1 DFQATT, CDR2 SNEGSKA (reference sequence). This CDR3 has 13 amino acids. The CDR3 region is CSARQGAKNIQYF. Written as DNA, the CDR3 is TGCAGTGCCCGACAGGGGGCGAAAAACATTCAGTACTTC.

This clonotype was recorded a few times. The V gene is TRBV28, the J gene TRBJ2-3; 8 nucleotides agree with TRBD1. The trim removed 7 bases at V and 2 bases at J, leaving 14 bases unmatched. Germline assignment: CDR1 MDHEN and CDR2 SYDVKM. CDR3 length: 17 residues. CDR3 amino acids: CASNEAAGGRNTDTQYF. CDR3 in DNA: TGTGCCAGCAACGAGGCCGCAGGGGGCCGGAACACAGATACGCAGTATTTT.

This clonotype was detected a few times. This chain uses TRBV5-1 with TRBJ1-2; D not certain. The CDR3 consists of 12 residues. Germline V gene lookup returns CDR1 SGHRS and CDR2 YFSETQ. Deletions cut 1 base from V and 6 bases from J, with 7 bases between. CDR3 nucleotides: TGCGCCAGCAGCTTGTTCGGGAATGGCTACACCTTC. It translates to CASSLFGNGYTF.

This clonotype was observed a few times. The chain is built from TRBV15 and TRBJ1-1; 7 bases align to TRBD1. The V gene end was trimmed by 4 bases and the J gene end by 5 bases; junction bases not matched to a gene: 7. CDR1 is LNHNV, CDR2 YYDKDF, per germline (reference sequence). The CDR3 extends over 14 amino acids. CDR3 DNA sequence: TGTGCCACCAGCAAAAACAGGGGTGGGACTGAAGCTTTCTTT. Protein: CATSKNRGGTEAFF. The whole variable domain, remainder taken from reference TRBV15 and TRBJ1-1, is DAMVIQNPRYQVTQFGKPVTLSCSQTLNHNVMYWYQQKSSQAPKLLFHYYDKDFNNEADTPDNFQSRRPNTSFCFLDIRSPGLGDTAMYLCATSKNRGGTEAFFGQGTRLTVV.

This clonotype was seen repeatedly, ten times or more. The chain carries TRBV6-2 or TRBV6-3 and TRBJ1-1; TRBD1 is a possible D gene (5 bases). The CDR3 has 13 residues. V lost 5 bases and J lost 5, with 12 bases in between. Germline loops: CDR1 MNHEY, CDR2 SVGEGT. DNA of the CDR3: TGTGCCAGCAGTCGGGGGGTAGGGACTGAAGCTTTCTTT. Translating it yields CASSRGVGTEAFF.

This clonotype appeared a few times. V gene TRBV12-3 or TRBV12-4 combines with J gene TRBJ2-7; 10 nucleotides match TRBD2. The CDR3 length is 13 residues. V was pared by 3 bases and J by 6 bases, with 2 bases of the junction left unmatched. CDR3 sequence: CASSFSGGFEQYF. DNA for the CDR3: TGTGCCAGCAGTTTTAGCGGGGGGTTCGAGCAGTACTTC.

This clonotype appeared many times. The V call is TRBV11-2, the J call TRBJ2-3; 7 nucleotides agree with TRBD2. Germline trimming cut 5 bases from V and 2 bases from J; bases unmatched to any gene: 7. The CDR3 covers 15 residues. Germline CDR1 is SGHAT and CDR2 is FQNNGV. The CDR3 DNA reads as TGTGCCAGCAGCCTCCAACAGCGGGACACAGATACGCAGTATTTT. This sequence encodes CASSLQQRDTDTQYF.

V and J are TRBV7-2 and TRBJ2-7; TRBD1 might be the D (6 bases). Germline values: CDR1 SGHTA, CDR2 FQGNSA. The CDR3 sequence is 14 residues long. The V end lost 5 bases, the J end lost 2 bases, and 13 bases lay between the germline ends. The CDR3 reads CASSTLDRTYEQYF. In DNA, the CDR3 is TGTGCCAGCAGCACACTGGACAGAACCTACGAGCAGTACTTC.

The chain links TRBV24-1 to TRBJ2-7; tentatively, D is TRBD1 (6 bases). Germline-derived CDR1 and CDR2 are KGHDR and SFDVKD. CDR3 length: 13 residues. Deletions cut 4 bases from V and 3 bases from J, with 9 bases between. The CDR3 protein is CATSEGASYEQYF. Written as DNA, the CDR3 is TGTGCCACCAGTGAGGGGGCAAGCTACGAGCAGTACTTC.

This clonotype appeared many times. The chain uses TRBV12-3 or TRBV12-4 and TRBJ1-1; 7 bases match TRBD1. Trimming removed 6 bases from V and 3 bases from J; junction bases left unmatched: 4. The CDR3 spans 13 residues. CDR3 region: CASRPTGDTEAFF. As DNA, the CDR3 is TGTGCCAGCAGACCAACAGGGGACACTGAAGCTTTCTTT.

This clonotype was detected a few times. This sequence joins TRBV2 and TRBJ2-2; 8 bases line up with TRBD1. In germline, CDR1 is SNHLY, CDR2 FYNNEI. This CDR3 has 15 residues. J gave up 4 bases and V 4 bases, and 5 bases lay outside the gene matches. The CDR3 reads CASSVDRGGTGELFF. The CDR3 DNA reads as TGTGCCAGCAGTGTTGACAGGGGAGGCACCGGGGAGCTGTTTTTT.

The gene calls are TRBV20-1 and TRBJ1-2; 8 nucleotides line up with TRBD1. The CDR3 spans 15 residues. J lost 8 bases, V lost 3 bases, and 14 bases had no gene match. Germline loops: CDR1 DFQATT, CDR2 SNEGSKA (reference sequence). The CDR3 DNA is TGCAGTGCTAGGCCAGGACAGGGATGGGGGAAGGGCTACACCTTC. Its translation is CSARPGQGWGKGYTF.

The sample holds a few counts of this clonotype. The rearrangement joins TRBV7-8 to TRBJ2-2, with a weak D call TRBD2 (5 bases). Trimming pared 4 bases from V and 0 bases from J, leaving 12 bases between. Germline CDR1 reads SGHVS; CDR2 reads FQNEAQ. The CDR3 totals 16 residues. The CDR3 sequence is CASSSSGPTNTGELFF. The CDR3 DNA is TGTGCCAGCAGCTCAAGCGGACCCACGAACACCGGGGAGCTGTTTTTT.

Many counts were recorded for this clonotype. The J gene is TRBJ2-5, the V gene TRBV29-1; the D gene is possibly TRBD1 (6 bases). CDR1 is SQVTM and CDR2 is ANQGSEA in the germline V gene. Trimming stripped 6 bases from V and 2 bases from J, with 16 bases between. CDR3 length: 14 residues. The CDR3 bases are TGCAGCGTGAGCCGGGACACAAAACAAGAGACCCAGTACTTC. Translating it yields CSVSRDTKQETQYF.

The V and J genes are TRBV7-2 and TRBJ2-3; the D gene is possibly TRBD2 (5 bases). Germline V gene data show CDR1 as SGHTA and CDR2 as FQGNSA. The V and J ends lost 4 bases and 6 bases respectively, with 17 bases between them. This CDR3 is 15 amino acids long. CDR3 loop: CASSSQVGGGDTQYF. CDR3 nucleotides: TGTGCCAGCAGCTCCCAAGTTGGCGGCGGGGATACGCAGTATTTT.

The chain recombines TRBV5-1 with TRBJ2-3; 8 positions match TRBD1. Trimming removed 3 bases from V and 2 bases from J; junction bases left unmatched: 8. The CDR3 contains 16 residues. The germline CDR1 and CDR2 sequences are SGHRS and YFSETQ. This chain's CDR3 is CASSSDRGTYTDTQYF. For the CDR3, the DNA is TGCGCCAGCAGCTCTGACAGGGGCACCTACACAGATACGCAGTATTTT.

Note on this clonotype: One end of the junction does not line up with germline, which may come from a read error. V and J are TRBV28 and TRBJ1-5; no clear D gene. The CDR3 extends over 15 amino acids. Germline CDR1 reads MDHEN; CDR2 reads SYDVKM. CDR3 region: CAGSPGGPSNQPQHF. The CDR3 DNA sequence: TGTGCCGGCAGTCCCGGCGGCCCCAGCAATCAGCCCCAGCATTTT.

This chain connects TRBV20-1 to TRBJ1-1; no clear D. The CDR3 runs 14 residues. Trimming stripped 2 bases from V and 2 bases from J, with 12 bases between. Germline CDR1 DFQATT, CDR2 SNEGSKA (reference sequence). CDR3 loop: CSARRAKANTEAFF. The CDR3 region has the DNA TGCAGTGCTAGACGAGCAAAGGCTAACACTGAAGCTTTCTTT.

J is TRBJ2-1 and V is TRBV12-3 or TRBV12-4; unclear D gene. V was clipped by 3 bases and J by 9 bases, with 12 bases between them. The CDR3 runs 13 residues. The DNA for the CDR3 is TGTGCCAGCAGTTTCGTGGGCGGTCTTGAGCAGTTCTTC. Translating it yields CASSFVGGLEQFF.

V and J are TRBV29-1 and TRBJ1-1; the match to TRBD1 covers 7 bases. Germline values: CDR1 SQVTM, CDR2 ANQGSEA. V lost 8 bases and J lost 8; bases outside the gene matches: 14. The CDR3 spans 13 residues. CDR3 residues: CSITTGTLNEAFF. For the CDR3, the DNA is TGCAGCATTACGACAGGGACGCTGAACGAAGCTTTCTTT.

The V and J genes are TRBV29-1 and TRBJ2-1, with 8 bases that match TRBD2. The CDR3 totals 13 residues. V lost 7 bases and J lost 9; bases outside the gene matches: 11. CDR1 SQVTM and CDR2 ANQGSEA come from the germline V gene. CDR3 sequence (DNA): TGCAGCGCCGGGGGGGTGGACGGGCGTGAGCAGTTCTTC. Its translation is CSAGGVDGREQFF.

Only a few counts were recorded for this clonotype. CDR3 protein: CASSQWTGRQATDTQYF. CDR3 coding DNA: TGTGCCAGCAGTCAATGGACAGGCCGGCAGGCGACAGATACGCAGTATTTT. V and J are TRBV28 and TRBJ2-3; 7 bases fit TRBD1. Germline assignment: CDR1 MDHEN and CDR2 SYDVKM. This CDR3 comprises 17 residues. J was trimmed by 3 bases and V by 5 bases; bases with no gene match: 14.

The J gene is TRBJ1-5, the V gene TRBV6-1; D perhaps matches TRBD1 (6 bases). Germline CDR1 reads MNHNS; CDR2 reads SASEGT. V dropped 7 bases and J dropped 1 base, with 17 bases sitting between them. The CDR3 covers 16 residues. As DNA, the CDR3 is TGTGCCAGCATCAAAGGGGGGAAACTCAGCAATCAGCCCCAGCATTTT. Encoded protein: CASIKGGKLSNQPQHF.

The table lists this clonotype with a few counts. V is TRBV7-6 and J is TRBJ1-5; a possible D gene is TRBD1 (5 bases). Germline V gene sequence: CDR1 SGHVS, CDR2 FNYEAQ. V lost 2 bases, J lost 4 bases, and 12 bases lay in between. This CDR3 region has 15 residues. The CDR3 loop is CASSLQQGENQPQHF. Here the CDR3 DNA reads TGTGCCAGCAGCTTACAGCAGGGAGAGAATCAGCCCCAGCATTTT.